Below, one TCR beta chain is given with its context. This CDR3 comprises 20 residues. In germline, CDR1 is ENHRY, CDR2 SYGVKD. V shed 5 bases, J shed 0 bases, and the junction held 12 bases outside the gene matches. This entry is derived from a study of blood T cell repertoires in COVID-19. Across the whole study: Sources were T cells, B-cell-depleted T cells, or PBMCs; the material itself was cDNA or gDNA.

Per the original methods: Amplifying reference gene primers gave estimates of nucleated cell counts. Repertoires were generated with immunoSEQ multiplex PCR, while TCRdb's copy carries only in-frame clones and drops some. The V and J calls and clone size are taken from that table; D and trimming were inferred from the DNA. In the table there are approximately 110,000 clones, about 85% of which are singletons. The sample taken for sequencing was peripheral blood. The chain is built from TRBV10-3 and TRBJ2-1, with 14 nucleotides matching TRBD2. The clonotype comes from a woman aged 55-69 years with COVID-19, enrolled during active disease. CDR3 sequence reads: CAISSPGTSGGRGSYNEQFF. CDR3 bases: TGTGCCATCAGTAGCCCCGGGACTAGCGGGGGTCGGGGCTCCTACAATGAGCAGTTCTTC.